The 5 T cell receptor beta chains below were found in one sample sequenced in a study of T cell responses to AZD1222 COVID-19 vaccine. Profiled with immunoSEQ multiplex PCR; TCRdb holds only in-frame clones, not every one. The sample carries under 150,000 clones, around nine tenths recorded once. This sample comprised peripheral blood, obtained on day 0 of AZD1222 vaccination. The receptors were gathered from an adult in good health.

The CDR3 sequence: CASSLDPDLQETQYF. The DNA of the CDR3 is TGCGCCAGCAGCTTGGATCCCGACTTACAAGAGACCCAGTACTTC. The chain joins TRBV5-1 to TRBJ2-5; D call uncertain. The CDR3 spans 15 residues. The germline V gene has CDR1 SGHRS and CDR2 YFSETQ. V shed 0 bases and J shed 2 bases, with 11 bases lying between them.

The table lists this clone with a few counts. This chain connects TRBV19 to TRBJ1-1; D gene ambiguous. V was shortened by 11 bases and J by 3 bases, with 25 bases between the two germline ends. Germline V gene data show CDR1 as LNHDA and CDR2 as SQIVND (reference sequence). The CDR3 length is 16 residues. The DNA for the CDR3 is TGTGCCGTAAAGGGCGGCACCCAGCGGGGTGACACTGAAGCTTTCTTT. This gives the protein CAVKGGTQRGDTEAFF.

CDR3 sequence reads: CASSQGLEGRDAQHF. CDR3 coding DNA: TGTGCCAGCAGCCAAGGGTTAGAGGGCAGGGACGCCCAGCATTTT. The V gene is TRBV4-2, the J gene TRBJ1-5, with a weak D call TRBD1 (5 bases). The CDR3 totals 15 residues. Trimming took 1 base from V and 11 from J, leaving 18 bases between them. From germline, CDR1 is LGHNA and CDR2 YNFKEQ.

The chain employs TRBV9 and TRBJ1-2, with D maybe TRBD1 (5 bases). This CDR3 spans 15 amino acids. CDR1 and CDR2 (germline): SGDLS, YYNGEE. Trimming removed 0 bases from V and 4 bases from J, with 13 bases in between. CDR3 sequence (DNA): TGTGCCAGCAGCGTAGGAGTGGGGGAAGGCTATGGCTACACCTTC. Amino acid sequence: CASSVGVGEGYGYTF.

The chain links TRBV5-4 to TRBJ1-3, with unresolved D. V lost 2 bases, J lost 4 bases, and 4 bases lay in between. The CDR3 covers 12 residues. CDR1 is SGHNT, CDR2 YYREEE, per germline (reference sequence). The CDR3 protein is CASSFLGNTIYF. The CDR3 nucleotides read TGTGCCAGCAGCTTTCTCGGAAACACCATATATTTT.